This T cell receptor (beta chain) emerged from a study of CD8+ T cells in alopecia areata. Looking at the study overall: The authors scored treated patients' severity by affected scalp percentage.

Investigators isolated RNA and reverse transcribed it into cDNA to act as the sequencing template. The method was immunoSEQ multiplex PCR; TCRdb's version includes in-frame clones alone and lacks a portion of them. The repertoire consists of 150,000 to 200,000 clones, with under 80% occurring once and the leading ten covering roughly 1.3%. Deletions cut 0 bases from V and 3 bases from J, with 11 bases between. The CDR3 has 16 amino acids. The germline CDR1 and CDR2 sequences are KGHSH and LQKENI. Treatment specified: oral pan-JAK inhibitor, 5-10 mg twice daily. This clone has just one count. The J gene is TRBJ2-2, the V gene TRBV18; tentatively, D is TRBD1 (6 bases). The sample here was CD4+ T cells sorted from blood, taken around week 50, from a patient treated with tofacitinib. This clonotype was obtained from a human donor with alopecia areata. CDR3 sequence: CASSPPGRGDTGELFF. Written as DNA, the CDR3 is TGTGCCAGCTCACCACCCGGCAGGGGAGACACCGGGGAGCTGTTTTTT.